This record looks at one TCR beta chain sequence and its context. It may be a read error: a sequence one base away is much more abundant. The data are from a study of T cells in Graves' hyperthyroidism and ophthalmopathy. Between the trimmed V and J ends, which lost 5 bases and 10 bases, there was a span of 17 bases. The CDR3 extends over 13 amino acids. Using RNA transcripts as the source, TCR beta CDR3 regions were amplified. HTBI primers drove first-round RT-PCR of the TCR CDR3. One entry per CDR3 protein results from TCRdb running MiXCR on the multiplex PCR reads. The sample consists of roughly 380,000 distinct CDR3 sequences, approximately 14% of them appearing once. Uncontrolled infection, other autoimmune disease, pregnancy or lactation barred patients from enrollment.

The rearrangement links TRBV12-3 or TRBV12-4 to TRBJ1-1, with D uncertain. Sequenced material: blood. The clonotype comes from an older woman with Graves' hyperthyroidism. The CDR3 protein is CASSPQLTGGAFF. The CDR3 DNA reads TGTGCCAGCAGTCCGCAACTGACGGGAGGAGCTTTCTTT.